The source of this T cell receptor (beta chain) is a study of beta chain features in type 1 diabetes. Findings and caveats of the study: PCR could preferentially amplify shorter templates, alike in patients and controls. Naive, central memory and regulatory TCRB repertoires appeared more similar among patients than healthy donors. Type 1 diabetes patients showed a moderate but significant shortening of TCRB CDR3s in all four CD4+ subsets. Fewer insertions but more deletions were seen at VDJ junctions in type 1 diabetes patients.

Reverse transcription of all isolated RNA meant that expressed TCRB transcripts were sequenced. Sequencing used immunoSEQ multiplex PCR; TCRdb keeps in-frame clones, though not all of them. The sample has about 130,000 clones; 7% to 10% are singletons. The sample holds a few counts of this clone. Its antigen is as yet unknown. This CDR3 has 16 residues. CDR1 and CDR2 (germline): WNHNN, SYGVQD (reference sequence). With 2 bases clipped from V and 6 bases from J, the junction kept 6 bases outside the gene matches. Sequencing used central memory CD4+ T cells from blood. This rearrangement joins TRBV10-1 to TRBJ2-3; TRBD2 matches at 12 bases. The TCR originated in a man in his late teens or twenties in good health. The CDR3 DNA reads as TGCGCCAGCAGTGAGCTAGCGGGGGGGCTTCGGGATACGCAGTATTTT. Amino acids: CASSELAGGLRDTQYF.